This T cell receptor beta chain was sequenced for a study of blood T cell repertoires in COVID-19. This CDR3 is built from 14 residues. The germline CDR1 and CDR2 sequences are MNHEY and SMNVEV (reference sequence). Trimming cost V 6 bases and J 0 bases, with 10 bases left between them. Some clones are missing from TCRdb's copy, which holds only in-frame ones; the method was immunoSEQ multiplex PCR. The table lists some 270,000 clones, around 89% of them singletons. Study members were between roughly 18 and 100 years old and lived in 24 US regions. This chain joins TRBV27 and TRBJ2-3; a weak D match, TRBD1 (5 bases). Sequenced input: PBMCs or T cells enriched from blood (not recorded which). The TCR sequence derives from a woman younger than 45 with acute COVID-19. CDR3 nucleotides: TGTGCCAGCAGCCAGGGAAGGAGCACAGATACGCAGTATTTT. Translated, it gives CASSQGRSTDTQYF.